This is a list of T cell receptor beta chains from one sample in a study of CD8 T cells in Susac syndrome. One entry per CDR3 protein results from TCRdb running MiXCR on the immunoSEQ multiplex PCR reads. The table shows 110,000 or so distinct CDR3 sequences, with 96% occurring only once. Sequencing was done on a sample of CD4+ T cells from PBMCs. These receptors all come from a human donor in good health. Each CDR3 is given with its conserved first and last residue. The D gene is left open where the match is weak. The listing skips clone size in some rows; elsewhere it reads once, few, many or a size class.

DNA | CDR3 | V | size | J | D
TGTGCCAGCAGCTTAGGACTAGCGGGAGGGCCGGTTTACAATGAGCAGTTCTTC | CASSLGLAGGPVYNEQFF | TRBV7-9 | . | TRBJ2-1 | TRBD2
TGCGCCAGCAGCCAACGGACAGGGTTGATGAACACTGAAGCTTTCTTT | CASSQRTGLMNTEAFF | TRBV4-1 | . | TRBJ1-1 | TRBD1
TGTGCCAGTATCCCCGGGACAGTCCGGGGGGGCACTGAAGCTTTCTTT | CASIPGTVRGGTEAFF | TRBV19 | . | TRBJ1-1 | TRBD1
TGTGCCAGCAGCTGGACCGGGACTAGCGGGGGGGCCCACACCGGGGAGCTGTTTTTT | CASSWTGTSGGAHTGELFF | TRBV7-3 | . | TRBJ2-2 | TRBD2
TGCAGCGTTGAACCGGGAAACAGAGATGGCTACACCTTC | CSVEPGNRDGYTF | TRBV29-1 | . | TRBJ1-2 | .
TGTGCCAGCTCACCAATGAGACTAGCGGGAATTCGAGACGAGCAGTACTTC | CASSPMRLAGIRDEQYF | TRBV18 | . | TRBJ2-7 | TRBD2
TGTGCCAGCAGTGGGGCCCGTAGTACTCATGGCTACACCTTC | CASSGARSTHGYTF | TRBV2 | . | TRBJ1-2 | .
TGCAGCGCCTCCAGGGGGGTCCGCACAGATACGCAGTATTTT | CSASRGVRTDTQYF | TRBV29-1 | once | TRBJ2-3 | .
TGTGCCAGCAGCGACGAAGGGGGCTACACCTTC | CASSDEGGYTF | TRBV9 | . | TRBJ1-2 | .
TGTGCCAGTAGTTCACAGGGGGTCAACACCGGGGAGCTGTTTTTT | CASSSQGVNTGELFF | TRBV19 | . | TRBJ2-2 | TRBD1
TGCGCCAGCAGCGGGGGGGACAGGGGTCCTCAGTACTTC | CASSGGDRGPQYF | TRBV5-1 | once | TRBJ2-7 | TRBD1
TGTGCCAGCAGCGCGGTAGACAGGGTAGTTAGCGAGCAGTACTTC | CASSAVDRVVSEQYF | TRBV9 | once | TRBJ2-7 | TRBD1
TGTGCCAGCAGACTGAACAGGGTCCACACCGGGGAGCTGTTTTTT | CASRLNRVHTGELFF | TRBV3-1 | . | TRBJ2-2 | .
TGCGCCAGCAGCCAAAAAGTGGGGGGACAGGGAGGTTATGAGCAGTTCTTC | CASSQKVGGQGGYEQFF | TRBV4-1 | once | TRBJ2-1 | TRBD1
TGTGCCAGCAGCATGACAGGGCCCCCCTACGAGCAGTACTTC | CASSMTGPPYEQYF | TRBV11-2 | . | TRBJ2-7 | TRBD1
TGTGCCAGCAGCCAAGTCTGGGGCTACAATGAGCAGTTCTTC | CASSQVWGYNEQFF | TRBV3-1 | . | TRBJ2-1 | .
TGCAGCGCTGGGACAGGGGTGGGCGAGCAGTACTTC | CSAGTGVGEQYF | TRBV29-1 | once | TRBJ2-7 | TRBD1
TGTGCCAGCAGACGACAGGGGGCTATCTACGAGCAGTACTTC | CASRRQGAIYEQYF | TRBV7-9 | . | TRBJ2-7 | TRBD1
TGCAGCGTCCGGGACAGGGTGAGGGTAGAGACCCAGTACTTC | CSVRDRVRVETQYF | TRBV29-1 | . | TRBJ2-5 | TRBD1
TGTGCCTGCCTGGGGGACTCTGGAAACACCATATATTTT | CACLGDSGNTIYF | TRBV30 | . | TRBJ1-3 | .
TGTGCCAGCTGTGCGGGGACAGGAAACACCATATATTTT | CASCAGTGNTIYF | TRBV18 | . | TRBJ1-3 | .
TGTGCCAGCAGTGGTATCGGGAGGGCCTTCAATGAGCAGTTCTTC | CASSGIGRAFNEQFF | TRBV25-1 | . | TRBJ2-1 | TRBD2
TGCGCCAGCAGTCAATGGAATTACGAGCAGTACTTC | CASSQWNYEQYF | TRBV23-1 | . | TRBJ2-7 | .
TGCAGCGTTGAAGATCTCGGGGGCAACACTGAAGCTTTCTTT | CSVEDLGGNTEAFF | TRBV29-1 | once | TRBJ1-1 | .
TGTGCCAGCAGTTCGGGCCGGGTATCTTCTGACTTC | CASSSGRVSSDF | TRBV28 | . | TRBJ2-7 | .
TGTGCCAGCAGCCCGCGAGCGGGGGAGAGCACAGATACGCAGTATTTT | CASSPRAGESTDTQYF | TRBV9 | . | TRBJ2-3 | TRBD2
TGTGCCAGCAGCCAAGATAGTCTGCGGGTAGCAGGCGATGAGCAGTTCTTC | CASSQDSLRVAGDEQFF | TRBV3-1 | . | TRBJ2-1 | .
TGTGCCTGGAGTGTGGACAGGGAGTTAGGCTACACCTTC | CAWSVDRELGYTF | TRBV30 | . | TRBJ1-2 | TRBD1
TGTGCCAGCAGCGTAGAGCAGCGGGCGGGCGAGCAGTACTTC | CASSVEQRAGEQYF | TRBV9 | . | TRBJ2-7 | .
TGCAGCGTTGAAGGGTCCGGGACGGGTATTGAAAAACTGTTTTTT | CSVEGSGTGIEKLFF | TRBV29-1 | . | TRBJ1-4 | .
TGTGCCAGCAGCCAATCCGGGACAGTTAATGAAAAACTGTTTTTT | CASSQSGTVNEKLFF | TRBV7-2 | . | TRBJ1-4 | TRBD1
TGTGCCAGCAGTTACTGGGGGCCGGAGACCCAGTACTTC | CASSYWGPETQYF | TRBV6-5 | . | TRBJ2-5 | .
TGTGCCTGGAGATCGGGGGGGACCTATAATTCACCCCTCCACTTT | CAWRSGGTYNSPLHF | TRBV30 | . | TRBJ1-6 | .
TGCAGTGCTAGATGGGAGTCAGCCGGAAAACTGTTTTTT | CSARWESAGKLFF | TRBV20-1 | . | TRBJ1-4 | .
TGTGCCAGCAGCCATCCCTCCGGGCATAACTATGGCTACACCTTC | CASSHPSGHNYGYTF | TRBV3-1 | . | TRBJ1-2 | .
. | CASSPAPGLAGLGSCFF | TRBV4-3 | . | TRBJ2-2 | .
TGCGCCAGCAGCACCTCGGGGTCCGGGGAGCTGTTTTTT | CASSTSGSGELFF | TRBV5-1 | . | TRBJ2-2 | .
TGTGCCAGCAGTGATCTAAGGGGCAATCAGCCCCAGCATTTT | CASSDLRGNQPQHF | TRBV6-6 | . | TRBJ1-5 | .
TGCGCCAGCAGCTTGAATGGAGGGCAAGAGACCCAGTACTTC | CASSLNGGQETQYF | TRBV5-1 | . | TRBJ2-5 | .
TGTGCCAGCAGTTTAAGCGGGAGGACCAGCGCCGAGCAGTTCTTC | CASSLSGRTSAEQFF | TRBV12-3/TRBV12-4 | . | TRBJ2-1 | TRBD2
TGTGCCAGCAGCTTAGATCCTGGCGGGAGGGAGACCCAGTACTTC | CASSLDPGGRETQYF | TRBV7-2 | . | TRBJ2-5 | TRBD2
TGTGCCAGCAGCACTCGGACAAATTCCTACGAGCAGTACTTC | CASSTRTNSYEQYF | TRBV9 | . | TRBJ2-7 | .
TGTGCCAGCAGCGTAGGGGTAGGGGACACCCCCCCCCGGCAGTACTTC | CASSVGVGDTPPRQYF | TRBV9 | once | TRBJ2-7 | .
TGCAGCGTGGGTCAGTCGCCCTACGAGCAGTACTTC | CSVGQSPYEQYF | TRBV29-1 | . | TRBJ2-7 | .
TGTGCCAGCAGATTTGGAAAGGGCTTTAACTACGAGCAGTACTTC | CASRFGKGFNYEQYF | TRBV27 | . | TRBJ2-7 | .
TGCGCCAGCAGCTTGGGGGGACAAAACCATCAGCCCCAGCATTTT | CASSLGGQNHQPQHF | TRBV5-1 | . | TRBJ1-5 | .
TGCAGCGTTGTGTCTGGGGGTGAAGCTTTCTTT | CSVVSGGEAFF | TRBV29-1 | . | TRBJ1-1 | .
TGCAGCGTTGGACAGGGTAGGTCGAGGAACACTGAAGCTTTCTTT | CSVGQGRSRNTEAFF | TRBV29-1 | few | TRBJ1-1 | TRBD1
TGTGCCAGCAGACAAACGGGGCGAACCCACACTGAAGCTTTCTTT | CASRQTGRTHTEAFF | TRBV6-2/TRBV6-3 | . | TRBJ1-1 | .
TGTGCCTGGAGTACGACCCTCCACGAGCAGTACTTC | CAWSTTLHEQYF | TRBV30 | . | TRBJ2-7 | .
TGTGCCAGCGGAGGCCAAATTTCCTACGAGCAGTACTTC | CASGGQISYEQYF | TRBV2 | . | TRBJ2-7 | .
TGTGCCAGCCAGGGTTACATCACCTCTGGGGCCAACGTCCTGACTTTC | CASQGYITSGANVLTF | TRBV19 | . | TRBJ2-6 | .
TGCAGTGCTCCTCCCTTGAACACTGAAGCTTTCTTT | CSAPPLNTEAFF | TRBV20-1 | few | TRBJ1-1 | .
TGTGCCAGCAGCTCACCCCCAGGGGTTTACGAGCAGTACTTC | CASSSPPGVYEQYF | TRBV7-9 | . | TRBJ2-7 | .
TGTGCCAGCAGCTTCGGACTAGCGGGAGATGGAGATACGCAGTATTTT | CASSFGLAGDGDTQYF | TRBV5-4 | . | TRBJ2-3 | TRBD2